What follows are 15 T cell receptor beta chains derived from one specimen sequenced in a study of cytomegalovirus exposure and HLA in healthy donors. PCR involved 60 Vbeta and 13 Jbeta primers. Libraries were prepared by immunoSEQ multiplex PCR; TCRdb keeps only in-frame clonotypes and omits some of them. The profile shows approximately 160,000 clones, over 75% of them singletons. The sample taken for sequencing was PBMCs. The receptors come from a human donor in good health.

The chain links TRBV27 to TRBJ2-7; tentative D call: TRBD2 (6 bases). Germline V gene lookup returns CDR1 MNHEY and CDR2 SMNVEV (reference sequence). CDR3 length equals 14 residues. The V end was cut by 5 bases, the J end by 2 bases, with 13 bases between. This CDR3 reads CASSTGTFPYEQYF. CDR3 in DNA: TGTGCCAGCAGTACCGGGACTTTCCCCTACGAGCAGTACTTC.

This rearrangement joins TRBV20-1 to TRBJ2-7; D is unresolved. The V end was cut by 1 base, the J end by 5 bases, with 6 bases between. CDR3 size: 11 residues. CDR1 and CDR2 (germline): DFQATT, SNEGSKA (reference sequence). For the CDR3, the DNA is TGCAGTGCTAGAGGCGTAAACGAGCAGTACTTC. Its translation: CSARGVNEQYF.

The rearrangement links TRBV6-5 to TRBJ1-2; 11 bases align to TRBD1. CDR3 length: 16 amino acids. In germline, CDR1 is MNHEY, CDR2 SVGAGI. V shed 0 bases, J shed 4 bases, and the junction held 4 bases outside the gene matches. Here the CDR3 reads CASSYSWDRGGYGYTF. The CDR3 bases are TGTGCCAGCAGTTACTCGTGGGACAGGGGGGGCTATGGCTACACCTTC.

CDR3 amino acids: CASSQDAGGTGELFF. CDR3 nucleotide sequence: TGCGCCAGCAGCCAAGACGCAGGGGGCACCGGGGAGCTGTTTTTT. V is TRBV4-3 and J is TRBJ2-2; TRBD1 aligns across 7 bases. CDR1 is LGHNA and CDR2 is YSLEER in the germline V gene. J gave up 4 bases and V 0 bases, and 2 bases lay outside the gene matches. CDR3 length equals 15 residues.

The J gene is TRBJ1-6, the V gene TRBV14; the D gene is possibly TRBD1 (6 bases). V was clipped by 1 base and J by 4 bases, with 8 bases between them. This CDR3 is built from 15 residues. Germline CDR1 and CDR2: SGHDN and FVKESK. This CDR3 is CASSQGQGYNSPLHF. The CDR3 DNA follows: TGTGCCAGCAGCCAAGGGCAGGGGTATAATTCACCCCTCCACTTT.

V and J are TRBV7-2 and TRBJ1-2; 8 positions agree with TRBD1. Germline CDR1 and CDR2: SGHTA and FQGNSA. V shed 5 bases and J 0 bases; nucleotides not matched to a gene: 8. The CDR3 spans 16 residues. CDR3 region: CASSPQGANTNYGYTF. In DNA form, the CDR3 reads TGTGCCAGCAGCCCCCAGGGGGCCAATACTAACTATGGCTACACCTTC.

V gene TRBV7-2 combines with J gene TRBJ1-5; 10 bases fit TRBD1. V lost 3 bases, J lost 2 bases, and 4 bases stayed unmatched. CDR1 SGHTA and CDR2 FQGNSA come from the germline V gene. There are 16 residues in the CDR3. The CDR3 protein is CASSFTGTGGNQPQHF. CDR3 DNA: TGTGCCAGCAGCTTTACCGGGACAGGGGGCAATCAGCCCCAGCATTTT.

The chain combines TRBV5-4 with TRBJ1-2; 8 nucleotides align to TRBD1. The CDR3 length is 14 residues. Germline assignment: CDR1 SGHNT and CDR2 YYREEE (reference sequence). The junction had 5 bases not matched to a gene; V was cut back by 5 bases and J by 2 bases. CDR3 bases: TGTGCCAGCAGAAGGACAGGGACCAACTATGGCTACACCTTC. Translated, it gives CASRRTGTNYGYTF.

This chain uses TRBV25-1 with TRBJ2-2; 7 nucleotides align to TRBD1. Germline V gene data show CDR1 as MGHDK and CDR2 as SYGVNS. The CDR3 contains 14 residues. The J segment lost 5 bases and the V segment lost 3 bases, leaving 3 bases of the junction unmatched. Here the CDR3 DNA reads TGTGCCAGCAGTGATTTCAGGGGGACCGGGGAGCTGTTTTTT. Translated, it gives CASSDFRGTGELFF.

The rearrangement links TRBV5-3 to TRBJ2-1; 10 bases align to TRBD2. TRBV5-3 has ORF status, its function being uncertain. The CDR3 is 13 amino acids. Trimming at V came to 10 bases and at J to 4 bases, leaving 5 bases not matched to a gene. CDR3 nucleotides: TGTGCCGCGGGTAGCGGGGGGTACAATGAGCAGTTCTTC. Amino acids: CAAGSGGYNEQFF.

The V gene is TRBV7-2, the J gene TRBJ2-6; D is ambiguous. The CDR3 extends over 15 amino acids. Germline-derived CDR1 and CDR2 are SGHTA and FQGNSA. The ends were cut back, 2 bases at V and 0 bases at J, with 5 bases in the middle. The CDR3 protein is CASSLWSSGANVLTF. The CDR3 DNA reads TGTGCCAGCAGCTTATGGAGCTCTGGGGCCAACGTCCTGACTTTC.

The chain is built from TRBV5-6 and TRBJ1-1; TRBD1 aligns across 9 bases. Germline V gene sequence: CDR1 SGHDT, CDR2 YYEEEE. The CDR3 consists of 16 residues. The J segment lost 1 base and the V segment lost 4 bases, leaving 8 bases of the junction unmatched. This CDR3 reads CASSGWTGAKNTEAFF. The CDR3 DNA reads TGTGCCAGCAGCGGGTGGACAGGGGCAAAGAACACTGAAGCTTTCTTT.

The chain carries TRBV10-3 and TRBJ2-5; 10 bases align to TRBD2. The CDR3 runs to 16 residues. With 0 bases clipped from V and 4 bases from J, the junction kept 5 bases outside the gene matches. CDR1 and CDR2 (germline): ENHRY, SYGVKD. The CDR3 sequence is CAISESPAGGRETQYF. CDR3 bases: TGTGCCATCAGTGAGTCTCCAGCGGGGGGGCGAGAGACCCAGTACTTC.

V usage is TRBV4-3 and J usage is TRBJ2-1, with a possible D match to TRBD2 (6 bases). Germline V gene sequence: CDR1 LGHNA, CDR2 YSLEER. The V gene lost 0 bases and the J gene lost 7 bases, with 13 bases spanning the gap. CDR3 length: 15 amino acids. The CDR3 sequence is CASSQDRTGVNEQFF. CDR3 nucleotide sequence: TGCGCCAGCAGCCAAGATCGGACGGGGGTGAATGAGCAGTTCTTC.

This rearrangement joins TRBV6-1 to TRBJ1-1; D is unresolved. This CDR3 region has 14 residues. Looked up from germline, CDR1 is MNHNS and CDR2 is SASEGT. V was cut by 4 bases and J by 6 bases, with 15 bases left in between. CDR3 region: CASSVTGFGAEAFF. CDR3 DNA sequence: TGTGCCAGCAGTGTTACGGGGTTCGGCGCTGAAGCTTTCTTT.